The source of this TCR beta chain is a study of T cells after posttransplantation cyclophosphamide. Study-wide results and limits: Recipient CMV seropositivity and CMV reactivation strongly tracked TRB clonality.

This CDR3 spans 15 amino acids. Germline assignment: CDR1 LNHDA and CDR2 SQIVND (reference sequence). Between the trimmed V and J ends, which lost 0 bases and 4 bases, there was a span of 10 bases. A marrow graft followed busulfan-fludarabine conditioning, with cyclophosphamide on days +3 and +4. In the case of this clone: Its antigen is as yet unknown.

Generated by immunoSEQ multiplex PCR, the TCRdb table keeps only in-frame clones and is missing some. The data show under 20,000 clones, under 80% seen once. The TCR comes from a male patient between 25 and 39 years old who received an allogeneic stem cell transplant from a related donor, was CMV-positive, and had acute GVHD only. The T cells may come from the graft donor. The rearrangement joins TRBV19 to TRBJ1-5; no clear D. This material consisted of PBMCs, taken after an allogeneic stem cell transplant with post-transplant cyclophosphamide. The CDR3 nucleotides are TGTGCCAGTAGTATAGATCGGGAGTTAAATCAGCCCCAGCATTTT. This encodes CASSIDRELNQPQHF.